Listed here are 2 T cell receptor beta chains from one sample, sequenced in a study of early T cells in non-severe SARS-CoV-2 infection. TCRdb passed the 5' RACE reads through MiXCR, listing each CDR3 protein once. This table holds tens of thousands of distinct CDR3 sequences, roughly 9.2% found once. Sample: whole blood. These receptor sequences come from an adult who was a healthcare worker with PCR-confirmed SARS-CoV-2 infection or an uninfected control (not recorded which).

The chain joins TRBV20-1 to TRBJ2-5, with 8 bases lining up with TRBD2. The ends lost 4 bases at V and 4 bases at J; junction bases unmatched: 11. Germline V CDR1 and CDR2: DFQATT, SNEGSKA (reference sequence). This CDR3 has 15 amino acids. In nucleotides, the CDR3 is TGCAGTGCTATTGATCACCGGGAGGGCAGAGAGACCCAGTACTTC. Amino acids: CSAIDHREGRETQYF.

This clonotype was seen at least ten times. V and J are TRBV2 and TRBJ1-2; 7 nucleotides line up with TRBD1. Per germline, CDR1 SNHLY and CDR2 FYNNEI. V dropped 8 bases and J dropped 2; count of bases not matched to a gene: 5. The CDR3 runs 13 residues. Written as DNA, the CDR3 is TGTGCCAGCGGGACAGTTGACAACTATGGCTACACCTTC. It yields the protein CASGTVDNYGYTF.